This T cell receptor beta chain appears in the sequencing data of a study of regulatory T cells in long-lasting Graves disease. Study-level results: Persistent disease was characterized by preferential usage of TRBV28, TRBJ1-2 and TRBJ2-5.

The CDR3 runs to 15 residues. Per germline, CDR1 SGHTA and CDR2 FQGNSA. V lost 1 base, J lost 4 bases, and 11 bases lay in between. The time point is: persistent/refractory GD, antithyroid drugs over 5 years with positive TRAb. PBMC-derived RNA was used for the TCR library. Library construction for TCR beta used iRepertoire HTBI primers and Arm-PCR of CDR3 regions. TCRdb analysed the multiplex PCR reads with MiXCR anew, one entry per CDR3 protein. The sample contains roughly 490,000 distinct CDR3 sequences, under 25% of which appear only once. This clonotype was detected ten times or more. The antigen is undetermined.

The sequence came from a female donor with Graves disease. The specimen was peripheral blood mononuclear cells (PBMCs), collected when the disease was refractory, from a patient treated with antithyroid drugs. The V call is TRBV7-2, the J call TRBJ1-5, with a possible D match to TRBD1 (5 bases). The CDR3 coding sequence is TGTGCCAGCAGCTTAGGGGCGGGGGGGAATCAGCCCCAGCATTTT. Protein: CASSLGAGGNQPQHF.